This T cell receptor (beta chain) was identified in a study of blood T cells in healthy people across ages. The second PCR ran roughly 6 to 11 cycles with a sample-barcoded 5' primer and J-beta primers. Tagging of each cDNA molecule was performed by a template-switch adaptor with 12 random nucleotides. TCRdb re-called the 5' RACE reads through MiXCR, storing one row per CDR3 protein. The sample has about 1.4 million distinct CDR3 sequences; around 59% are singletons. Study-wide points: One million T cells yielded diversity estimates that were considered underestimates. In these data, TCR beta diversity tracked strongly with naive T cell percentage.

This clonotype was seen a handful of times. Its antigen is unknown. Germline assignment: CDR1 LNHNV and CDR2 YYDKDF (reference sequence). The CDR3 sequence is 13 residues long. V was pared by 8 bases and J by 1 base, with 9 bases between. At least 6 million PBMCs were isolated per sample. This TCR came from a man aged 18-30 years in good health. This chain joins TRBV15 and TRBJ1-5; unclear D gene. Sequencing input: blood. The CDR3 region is CATHGDSNQPQHF. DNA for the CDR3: TGTGCCACCCACGGTGACAGCAATCAGCCCCAGCATTTT.